Presented here are 3 T cell receptor beta chains from one specimen sequenced in a study of high-grade serous ovarian cancer treatment subgroups. Tumor samples were taken before definitive surgery or chemotherapy. Profiled with immunoSEQ multiplex PCR; TCRdb holds only in-frame clones, not every one. The data hold roughly 4,600 clones, with approximately 76% observed a single time. The sequenced sample consisted of tumor tissue. These receptors were obtained from a human donor with high-grade serous ovarian cancer.

This clone turned up a few times. The rearrangement links TRBV27 to TRBJ1-4; D remains ambiguous. This CDR3 has 13 residues. Germline V gene data show CDR1 as MNHEY and CDR2 as SMNVEV (reference sequence). Deletions cut 9 bases from V and 7 bases from J, with 15 bases between. The CDR3 DNA sequence: TGTGCCAGTTCCCGGCGCGAGGGTGAAAAACTGTTTTTT. Amino acid sequence: CASSRREGEKLFF.

The rearrangement uses TRBV10-3 and TRBJ2-4; D remains unclear. This CDR3 is 15 amino acids long. Germline values: CDR1 ENHRY, CDR2 SYGVKD. The V gene lost 0 bases and the J gene lost 8 bases, with 14 bases spanning the gap. The CDR3 DNA follows: TGTGCCATCAGTGAGTCGACTCTGTTTGGTGACATTCAGTACTTC. It encodes CAISESTLFGDIQYF.

The V call is TRBV15, the J call TRBJ2-1, with D perhaps TRBD1 (5 bases). The CDR3 is made up of 15 amino acids. The V end was cut by 0 bases, the J end by 6 bases, with 12 bases between. CDR1 LNHNV and CDR2 YYDKDF come from the germline V gene (reference sequence). The chain's CDR3 is CATSRDRSQGNEQFF. CDR3 coding DNA: TGTGCCACCAGCAGAGATCGGTCCCAGGGCAATGAGCAGTTCTTC.